The sequence of this T cell receptor beta chain was determined in a study of T cells after yellow fever vaccination. This clonotype was counted only a few times. The CDR3 consists of 15 residues. The germline V and J ends were trimmed by 7 bases and 0 bases, with 13 bases remaining between them. Germline CDR1 and CDR2: SGHTA and FQGNSA. Via MiXCR, TCRdb re-called the 5' RACE reads, giving one row per CDR3 protein. Of under 700,000 distinct CDR3 sequences in the sample, 17% were seen once. The chain joins TRBV7-2 to TRBJ1-5; no firm D call. The sequencing used PBMCs, collected 5 to 6 days after the first yellow fever vaccination. The sequence came from a man between 18 and 35 years old who received the YFV17D yellow fever vaccine. CDR3 sequence (DNA): TGTGCCAGCATCTTCGACTCGTATAGCAATCAGCCCCAGCATTTT. Protein: CASIFDSYSNQPQHF.